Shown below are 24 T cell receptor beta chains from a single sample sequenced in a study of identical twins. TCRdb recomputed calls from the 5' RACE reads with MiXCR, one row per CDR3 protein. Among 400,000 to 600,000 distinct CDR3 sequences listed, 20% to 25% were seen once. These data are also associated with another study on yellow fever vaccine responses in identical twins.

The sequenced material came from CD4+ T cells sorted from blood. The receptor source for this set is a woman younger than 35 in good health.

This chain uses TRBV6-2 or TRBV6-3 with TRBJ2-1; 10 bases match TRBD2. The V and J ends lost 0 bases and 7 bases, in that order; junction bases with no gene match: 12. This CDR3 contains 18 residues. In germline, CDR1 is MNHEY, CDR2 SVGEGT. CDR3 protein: CASSYSSPSGGTRNEQFF. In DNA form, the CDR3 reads TGTGCCAGCAGTTACTCTTCCCCTAGCGGGGGCACACGGAATGAGCAGTTCTTC.

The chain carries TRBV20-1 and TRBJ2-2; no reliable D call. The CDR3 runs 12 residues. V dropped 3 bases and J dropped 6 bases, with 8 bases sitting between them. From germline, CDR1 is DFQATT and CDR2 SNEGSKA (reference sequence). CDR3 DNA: TGCAGTGCTAGCGGTTTTGCCGGGGAGCTGTTTTTT. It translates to CSASGFAGELFF.

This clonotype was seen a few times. CDR3 bases: TGTGCCAGCAGTGAAGAGGGACAGAGATTCTACGAGCAGTACTTC. This codes for CASSEEGQRFYEQYF. V gene TRBV6-1 combines with J gene TRBJ2-7; TRBD1 agrees at 7 bases. The ends lost 1 base at V and 3 bases at J; junction bases unmatched: 6. Germline CDR1 and CDR2: MNHNS and SASEGT. The CDR3 runs to 15 residues.

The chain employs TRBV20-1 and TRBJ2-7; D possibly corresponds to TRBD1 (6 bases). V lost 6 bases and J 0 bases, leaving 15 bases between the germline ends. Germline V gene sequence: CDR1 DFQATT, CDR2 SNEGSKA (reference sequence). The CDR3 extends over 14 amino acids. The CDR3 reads CSAIKDRGSYEQYF. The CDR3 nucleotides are TGCAGTGCCATAAAGGACAGAGGCTCCTACGAGCAGTACTTC.

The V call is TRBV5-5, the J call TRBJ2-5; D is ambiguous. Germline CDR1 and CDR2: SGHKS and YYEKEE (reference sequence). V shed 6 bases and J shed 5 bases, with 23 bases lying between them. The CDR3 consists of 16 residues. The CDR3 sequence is CASIPDPGPYWETQYF. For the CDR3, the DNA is TGTGCCAGCATCCCAGACCCGGGTCCCTACTGGGAGACCCAGTACTTC.

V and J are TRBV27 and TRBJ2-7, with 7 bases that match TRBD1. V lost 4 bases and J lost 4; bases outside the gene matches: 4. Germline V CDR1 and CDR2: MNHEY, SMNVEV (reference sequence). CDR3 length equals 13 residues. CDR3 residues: CASSSGQVYEQYF. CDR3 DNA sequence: TGTGCCAGCAGTTCTGGACAGGTGTACGAGCAGTACTTC.

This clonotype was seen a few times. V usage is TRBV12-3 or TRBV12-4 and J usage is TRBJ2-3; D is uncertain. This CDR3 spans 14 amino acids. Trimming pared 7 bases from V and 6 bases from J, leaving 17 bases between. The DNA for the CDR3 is TGTGCCAGCACCCCGGACCACACGTCGGATACGCAGTATTTT. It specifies CASTPDHTSDTQYF.

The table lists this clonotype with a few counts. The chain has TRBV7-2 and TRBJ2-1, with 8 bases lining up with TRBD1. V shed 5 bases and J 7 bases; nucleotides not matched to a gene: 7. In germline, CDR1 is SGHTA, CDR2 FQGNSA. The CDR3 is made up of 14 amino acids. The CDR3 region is CASSPGTGLNEQFF. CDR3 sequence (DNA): TGTGCCAGCAGCCCTGGGACAGGCCTAAATGAGCAGTTCTTC. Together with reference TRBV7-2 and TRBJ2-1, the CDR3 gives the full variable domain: GAGVSQSPSNKVTEKGKDVELRCDPISGHTALYWYRQSLGQGLEFLIYFQGNSAPDKSGLPSDRFSAERTGGSVSTLTIQRTQQEDSAVYLCASSPGTGLNEQFFGPGTRLTVL.

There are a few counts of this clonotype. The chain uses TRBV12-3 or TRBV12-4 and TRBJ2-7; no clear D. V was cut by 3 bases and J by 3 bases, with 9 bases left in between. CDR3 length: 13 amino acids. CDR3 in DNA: TGTGCCAGCAGTTTGGCAGAAGTCTACGAGCAGTACTTC. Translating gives CASSLAEVYEQYF.

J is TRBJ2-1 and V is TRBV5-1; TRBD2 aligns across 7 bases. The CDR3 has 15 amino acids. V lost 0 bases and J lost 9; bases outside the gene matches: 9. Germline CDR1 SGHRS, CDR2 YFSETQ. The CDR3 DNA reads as TGCGCCAGCAGCTTGGCCCTGACTAGCTCCGGTGAGCAGTTCTTC. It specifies CASSLALTSSGEQFF.

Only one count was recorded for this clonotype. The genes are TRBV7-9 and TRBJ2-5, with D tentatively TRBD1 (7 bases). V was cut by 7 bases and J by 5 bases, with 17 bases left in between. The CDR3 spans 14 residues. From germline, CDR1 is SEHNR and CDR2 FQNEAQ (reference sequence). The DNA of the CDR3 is TGTGCCAGCACCATAGGGGGGACAGCGGAGACCCAGTACTTC. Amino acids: CASTIGGTAETQYF.

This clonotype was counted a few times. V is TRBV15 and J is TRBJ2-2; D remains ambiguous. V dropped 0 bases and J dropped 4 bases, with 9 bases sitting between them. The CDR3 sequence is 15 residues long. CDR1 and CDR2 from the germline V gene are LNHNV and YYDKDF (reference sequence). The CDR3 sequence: CATSRELLSTGELFF. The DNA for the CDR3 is TGTGCCACCAGCAGAGAGTTACTGTCCACCGGGGAGCTGTTTTTT.

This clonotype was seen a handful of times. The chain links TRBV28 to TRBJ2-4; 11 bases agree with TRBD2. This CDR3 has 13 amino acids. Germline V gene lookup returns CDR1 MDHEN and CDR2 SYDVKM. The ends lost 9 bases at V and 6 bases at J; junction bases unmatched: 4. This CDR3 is CASNSGGGNIQYF. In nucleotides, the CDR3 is TGTGCCAGTAATAGCGGGGGGGGAAACATTCAGTACTTC. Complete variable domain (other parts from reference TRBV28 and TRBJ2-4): DVKVTQSSRYLVKRTGEKVFLECVQDMDHENMFWYRQDPGLGLRLIYFSYDVKMKEKGDIPEGYSVSREKKERFSLILESASTNQTSMYLCASNSGGGNIQYFGAGTRLSVL.

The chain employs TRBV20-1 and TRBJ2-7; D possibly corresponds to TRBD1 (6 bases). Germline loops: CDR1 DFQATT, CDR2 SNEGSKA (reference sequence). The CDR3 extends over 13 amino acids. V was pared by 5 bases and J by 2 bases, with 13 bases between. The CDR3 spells CSAPRGSPYEQYF. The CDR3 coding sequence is TGCAGTGCTCCCAGGGGCAGCCCCTACGAGCAGTACTTC.

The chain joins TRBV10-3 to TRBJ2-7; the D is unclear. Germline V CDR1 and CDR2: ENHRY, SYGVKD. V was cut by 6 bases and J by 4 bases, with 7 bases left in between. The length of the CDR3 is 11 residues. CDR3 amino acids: CAIREQYEQYF. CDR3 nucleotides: TGTGCCATCAGAGAGCAATACGAGCAGTACTTC.

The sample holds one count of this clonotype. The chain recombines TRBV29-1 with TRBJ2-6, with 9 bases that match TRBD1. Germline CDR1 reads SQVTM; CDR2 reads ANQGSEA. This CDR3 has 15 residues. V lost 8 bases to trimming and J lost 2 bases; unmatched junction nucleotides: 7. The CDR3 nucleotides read TGCAGCACGACAGGGGGAGGCCCTGGGGCCAACGTCCTGACTTTC. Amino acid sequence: CSTTGGGPGANVLTF.

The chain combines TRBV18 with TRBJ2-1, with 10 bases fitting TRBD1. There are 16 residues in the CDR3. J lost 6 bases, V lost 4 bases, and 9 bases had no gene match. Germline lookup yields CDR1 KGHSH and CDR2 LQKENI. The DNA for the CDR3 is TGTGCCAGCTCACATATTATCGGGACAGGGGTCAATGAGCAGTTCTTC. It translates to CASSHIIGTGVNEQFF.

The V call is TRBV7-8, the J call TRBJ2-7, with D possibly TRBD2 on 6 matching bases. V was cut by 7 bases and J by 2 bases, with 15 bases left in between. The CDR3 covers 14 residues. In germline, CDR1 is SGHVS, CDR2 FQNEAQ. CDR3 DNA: TGTGCCAGCATCCCTGGAGGGCTAGCCTACGAGCAGTACTTC. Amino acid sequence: CASIPGGLAYEQYF.

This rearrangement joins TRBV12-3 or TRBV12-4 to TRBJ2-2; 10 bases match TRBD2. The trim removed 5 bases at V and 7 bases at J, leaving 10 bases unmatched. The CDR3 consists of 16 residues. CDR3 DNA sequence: TGTGCCAGCAGTCTATATAGCGGGGGGCAGGACGGGGAGCTGTTTTTT. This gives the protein CASSLYSGGQDGELFF.

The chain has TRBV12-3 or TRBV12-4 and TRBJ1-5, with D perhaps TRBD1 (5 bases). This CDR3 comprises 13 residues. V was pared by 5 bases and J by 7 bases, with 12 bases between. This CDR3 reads CASSRDQRQPQHF. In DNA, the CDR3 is TGTGCCAGCAGTAGGGACCAGCGCCAGCCCCAGCATTTT.

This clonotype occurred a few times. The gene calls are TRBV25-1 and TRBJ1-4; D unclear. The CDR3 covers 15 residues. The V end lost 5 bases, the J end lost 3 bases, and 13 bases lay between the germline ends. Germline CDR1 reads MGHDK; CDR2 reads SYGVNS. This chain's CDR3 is CASSFTADPNEKLFF. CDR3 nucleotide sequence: TGTGCCAGCAGTTTTACAGCGGATCCTAATGAAAAACTGTTTTTT.

The CDR3 protein is CASSLGHLGTGELFF. The CDR3 DNA reads TGTGCCAGCAGCTTGGGCCACTTAGGGACCGGGGAGCTGTTTTTT. The chain is built from TRBV5-5 and TRBJ2-2, with D unresolved. Germline V gives CDR1 SGHKS, CDR2 YYEKEE (reference sequence). This CDR3 is built from 15 residues. Trimming removed 0 bases from V and 5 bases from J, with 11 bases in between.

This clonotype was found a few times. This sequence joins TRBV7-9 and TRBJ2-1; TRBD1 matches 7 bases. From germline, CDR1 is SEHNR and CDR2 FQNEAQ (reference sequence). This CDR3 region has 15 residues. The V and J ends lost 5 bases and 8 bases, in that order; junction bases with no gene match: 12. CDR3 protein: CASSAKGTAMDEQFF. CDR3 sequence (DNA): TGTGCCAGCAGCGCCAAAGGGACAGCAATGGATGAGCAGTTCTTC.

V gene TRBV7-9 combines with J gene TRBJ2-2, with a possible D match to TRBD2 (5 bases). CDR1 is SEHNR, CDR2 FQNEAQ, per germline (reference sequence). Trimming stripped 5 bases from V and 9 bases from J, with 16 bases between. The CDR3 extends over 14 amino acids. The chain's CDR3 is CASSLDPQDWELFF. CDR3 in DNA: TGTGCCAGCAGCCTTGACCCCCAGGACTGGGAGCTGTTTTTT.